This TCR beta chain was found in a study of T cell changes during pregnancy in multiple sclerosis. The protocol was immunoSEQ multiplex PCR, while the TCRdb copy is restricted to in-frame clones and leaves out a portion. This table has over 60,000 clones, roughly 89% appearing once. The CDR3 contains 12 residues. The sequences come from peripheral blood, collected in the third trimester of pregnancy. This sequence joins TRBV21-1 and TRBJ1-3. TRBV21-1 is marked as a pseudogene. This receptor was identified in a female donor in good health, enrolled as a control in a pregnancy study. The CDR3 protein is CASRSSGNTIYF. As DNA, the CDR3 is TGTGCCAGCAGGAGCTCTGGAAACACCATATATTTT.